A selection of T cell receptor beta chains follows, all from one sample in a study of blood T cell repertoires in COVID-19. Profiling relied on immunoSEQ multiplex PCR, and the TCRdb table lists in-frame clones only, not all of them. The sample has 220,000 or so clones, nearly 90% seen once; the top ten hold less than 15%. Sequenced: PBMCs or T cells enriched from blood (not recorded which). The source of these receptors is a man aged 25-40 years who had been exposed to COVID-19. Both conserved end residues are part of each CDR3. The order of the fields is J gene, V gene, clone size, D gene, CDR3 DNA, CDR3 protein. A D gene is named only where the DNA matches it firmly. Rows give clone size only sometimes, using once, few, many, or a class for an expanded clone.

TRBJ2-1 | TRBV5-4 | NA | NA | TGTGCCAGCAGCTTGTTATTCGGGGGGCCACTGAATGAGCAGTTCTTC | CASSLLFGGPLNEQFF
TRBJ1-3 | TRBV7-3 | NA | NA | TGTGCCAGCAGCCCAAACGGGGGCTCTGGAAACACCATATATTTT | CASSPNGGSGNTIYF
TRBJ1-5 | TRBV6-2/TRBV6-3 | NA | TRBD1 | TGTGCCAGCAGCCGGACAGGGAATAGCAATCAGCCCCAGCATTTT | CASSRTGNSNQPQHF
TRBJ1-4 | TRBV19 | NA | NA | TGTGCCAGTAGTATTCAGGGGTTTAATGAAAAACTGTTTTTT | CASSIQGFNEKLFF
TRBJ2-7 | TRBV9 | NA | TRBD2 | TGTGCCAGCAGCGCTCCTAGCGGGGGGGCGGGCGAGCAGTACTTC | CASSAPSGGAGEQYF
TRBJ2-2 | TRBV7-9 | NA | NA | TGTGCCAGCAGCTTAGTCTTGGCAGGTTCCACCGGGGAGCTGTTTTTT | CASSLVLAGSTGELFF
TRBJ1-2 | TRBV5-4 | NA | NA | TGTGCCAGCAGCTCTGTGGACAGTCGCTATGGCTACACCTTC | CASSSVDSRYGYTF
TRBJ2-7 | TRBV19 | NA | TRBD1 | TGTGCCAGTAGGCCGACAGGGATTGGAGAGCAGTACTTC | CASRPTGIGEQYF
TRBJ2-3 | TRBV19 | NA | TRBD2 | TGTGCCAGTAGCCCTGGGACTAGCGGGGCTTTGGATACGCAGTATTTT | CASSPGTSGALDTQYF
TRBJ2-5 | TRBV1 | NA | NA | TGCACCAGCAGCCCCCACCGGACTAGCGATGGGGAGACCCAGTACTTC | CTSSPHRTSDGETQYF
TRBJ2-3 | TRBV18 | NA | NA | TGTGCCAGCTCACCATCGAGGCTCGGCGGGGGCACAGATACGCAGTATTTT | CASSPSRLGGGTDTQYF
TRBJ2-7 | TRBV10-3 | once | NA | TGTGCCATCAGCCTACAGGGGGGGGAGCAGTACTTC | CAISLQGGEQYF
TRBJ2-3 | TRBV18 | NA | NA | TGTGCCAGCTCACCACAGGGGGCAGATACGCAGTATTTT | CASSPQGADTQYF
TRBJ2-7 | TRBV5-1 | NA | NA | TGCGCCAGCAGCCTAACCTACGAGCAGTACTTC | CASSLTYEQYF
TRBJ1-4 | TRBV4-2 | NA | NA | TGTGCCAGCAGCCAAGGTCCCGGCACAGCGGGTCCCAGTGAAAAACTGTTTTTT | CASSQGPGTAGPSEKLFF
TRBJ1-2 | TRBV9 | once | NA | TGTGCCAGCAGCGGCGGGAGTGAGGGAGGCTATGGCTACACCTTC | CASSGGSEGGYGYTF
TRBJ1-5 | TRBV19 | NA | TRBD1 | TGTGCCAGTAGTATAGGAGGGACAGATTTTTTTAGCAATCAGCCCCAGCATTTT | CASSIGGTDFFSNQPQHF
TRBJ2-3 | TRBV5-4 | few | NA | TGTGCCAGCAGCTCGGGGTTTGGCGCAGATACGCAGTATTTT | CASSSGFGADTQYF
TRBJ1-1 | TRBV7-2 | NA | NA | TGTGCCAGCAGCTTAAAAGGGGGCACTGAAGCTTTCTTT | CASSLKGGTEAFF
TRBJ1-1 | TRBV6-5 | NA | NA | TGTGCCAGCAGTCCCAGTACAGGGACTAATGAAGCTTTCTTT | CASSPSTGTNEAFF
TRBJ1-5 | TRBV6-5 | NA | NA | TGTGCCAGCAAAACAGGACGTCAGCCCCAGCATTTT | CASKTGRQPQHF
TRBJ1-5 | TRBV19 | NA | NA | TGTGCCAGTAGTTACAGGGTTCAGCCCCAGCATTTT | CASSYRVQPQHF
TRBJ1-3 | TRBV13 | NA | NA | TGTGCCAGCAGCTTAGAACAGGTCGGTGGAAACACCATATATTTT | CASSLEQVGGNTIYF
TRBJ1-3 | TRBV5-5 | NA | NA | TGTGCCAGCAGCTCCGGGGAGGGGGGGCACAGAAACACCATATATTTT | CASSSGEGGHRNTIYF
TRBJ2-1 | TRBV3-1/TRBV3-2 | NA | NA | TGTGCCAGCAGCCTAAGGGGGTCCTACAATGAGCAGTTCTTC | CASSLRGSYNEQFF
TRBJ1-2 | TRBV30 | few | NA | TGTGCCTGGAGGCTGGACAATAACTATGGCTACACCTTC | CAWRLDNNYGYTF
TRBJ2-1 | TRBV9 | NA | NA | TGTGCCAGCAGCGAAACCAGCGGTGTACCGAATGAGCAGTTCTTC | CASSETSGVPNEQFF
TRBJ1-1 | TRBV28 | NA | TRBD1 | TGTGCCAGCAGTTTGCCCCGGACAGGCACTGAAGCTTTCTTT | CASSLPRTGTEAFF
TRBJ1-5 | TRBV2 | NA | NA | TGTGCCAGCAGTGATAGTTGGATAAACAGGGAAGGTCAGCCCCAGCATTTT | CASSDSWINREGQPQHF
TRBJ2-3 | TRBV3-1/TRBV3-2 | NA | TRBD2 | TGTGCCAGCAGCCAACCCATTAGCGGGTTCACAGATACGCAGTATTTT | CASSQPISGFTDTQYF
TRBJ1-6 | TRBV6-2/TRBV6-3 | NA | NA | TGTGCCAGCAGCAATGGGGGGTATAATTCACCCCTCCACTTT | CASSNGGYNSPLHF
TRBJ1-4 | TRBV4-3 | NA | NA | TGCGCCAGCAGCCAAGTTTCCCCCATTTCAGGTGAAAAACTGTTTTTT | CASSQVSPISGEKLFF
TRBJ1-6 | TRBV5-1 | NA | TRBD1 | TGCGCCAGCAGCCTGAGGACAGGGGGTTCACCCCTCCACTTT | CASSLRTGGSPLHF
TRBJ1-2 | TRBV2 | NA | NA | TGTGCCAGCAGTGACCAGACCGGGGTTCCTTATGGCTACACCTTC | CASSDQTGVPYGYTF
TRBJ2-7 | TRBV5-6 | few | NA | TGTGCCAGCAGTTCGCCACAGCCGGTAGTCGAGCAGTACTTC | CASSSPQPVVEQYF